This T cell receptor (beta chain) was documented in a study of OX40 agonist ivuxolimab in advanced cancers. Trimming cost V 1 base and J 2 bases; bases outside gene matches: 3. In germline, CDR1 is KGHSH, CDR2 LQKENI. The CDR3 sequence is 16 residues long. Note on this clone: The antigen is undetermined.

Whole-study results and caveats: CD4+ and CD8+ blood T cells expanded clonally by week 6 at 0.1 to 3.0 mg/kg. Among the nonresponders, some also had low normalized T-cell clonal expansion.

TCRdb's copy holds only in-frame clones and misses some; the assay was immunoSEQ multiplex PCR. The repertoire includes over 50,000 clones, around four fifths of them detected once, and 3.9% sits in the top ten. The V and J genes are TRBV18 and TRBJ1-4, with 8 bases lining up with TRBD1. The TCR originated in an adult with an advanced solid tumor such as melanoma, head and neck, liver or kidney cancer. Material: CD4+ or CD8+ T cells sorted from blood, obtained in a trial of the OX40 agonist ivuxolimab. For the CDR3, the DNA is TGTGCCAGCTCACCACAAACAGGGGGTACTAATGAAAAACTGTTTTTT. It is translated as CASSPQTGGTNEKLFF.